The text below deals with one T cell receptor (beta chain). The table came from immunoSEQ multiplex PCR; TCRdb's copy has only in-frame clones and leaves some out. Among about 220,000 clones listed, approximately 85% were seen once. The sample belongs to a study of blood T cell repertoires in COVID-19. Losses at the gene ends were 6 bases for V and 4 bases for J; bases not matched to a gene: 8. In germline, CDR1 is LNHDA, CDR2 SQIVND (reference sequence). This CDR3 has 14 amino acids. Input material: peripheral blood. The chain couples TRBV19 to TRBJ1-2, with 7 bases fitting TRBD1. The sequence was obtained from a woman in her 70s with COVID-19, enrolled during active disease. The CDR3 protein is CASRTGQSLYGYTF. The CDR3 DNA reads as TGTGCCAGTAGGACGGGACAGAGTCTCTATGGCTACACCTTC.